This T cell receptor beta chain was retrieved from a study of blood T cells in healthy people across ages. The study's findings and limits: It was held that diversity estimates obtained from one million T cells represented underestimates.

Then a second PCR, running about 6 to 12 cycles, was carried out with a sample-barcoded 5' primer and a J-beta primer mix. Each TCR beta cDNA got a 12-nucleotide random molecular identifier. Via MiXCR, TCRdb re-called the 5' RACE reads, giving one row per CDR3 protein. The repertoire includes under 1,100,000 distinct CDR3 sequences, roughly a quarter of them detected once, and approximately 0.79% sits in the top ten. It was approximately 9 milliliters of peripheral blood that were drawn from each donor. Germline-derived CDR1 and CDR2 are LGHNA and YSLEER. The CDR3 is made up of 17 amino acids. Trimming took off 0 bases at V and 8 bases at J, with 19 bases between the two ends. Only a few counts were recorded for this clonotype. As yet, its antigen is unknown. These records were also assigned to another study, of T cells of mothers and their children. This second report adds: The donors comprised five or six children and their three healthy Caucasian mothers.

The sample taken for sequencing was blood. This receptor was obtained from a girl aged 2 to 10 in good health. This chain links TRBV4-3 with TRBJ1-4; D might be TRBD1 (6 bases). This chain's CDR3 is CASSQDRARGGWEKLFF. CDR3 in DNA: TGCGCCAGCAGCCAAGATCGGGCGAGGGGGGGCTGGGAAAAACTGTTTTTT.